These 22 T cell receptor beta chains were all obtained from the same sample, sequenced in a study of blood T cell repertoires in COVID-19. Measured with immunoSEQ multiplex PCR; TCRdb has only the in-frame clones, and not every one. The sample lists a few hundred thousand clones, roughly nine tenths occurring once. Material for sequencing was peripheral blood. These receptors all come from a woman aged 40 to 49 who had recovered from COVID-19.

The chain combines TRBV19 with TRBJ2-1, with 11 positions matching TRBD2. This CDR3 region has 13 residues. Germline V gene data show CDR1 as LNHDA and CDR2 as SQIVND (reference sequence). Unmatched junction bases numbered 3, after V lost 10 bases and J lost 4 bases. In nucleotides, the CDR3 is TGTGCCACCCGACTAGCGGGATACAATGAGCAGTTCTTC. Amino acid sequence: CATRLAGYNEQFF.

The CDR3 reads CASSPLTGYNYEQYF. CDR3 coding DNA: TGTGCCAGCAGCCCCTTGACAGGGTACAACTACGAGCAGTACTTC. V usage is TRBV6-5 and J usage is TRBJ2-7; TRBD1 matches 7 bases. The CDR3 length is 15 residues. V gave up 6 bases and J gave up 3 bases; unmatched junction bases: 11. In germline, CDR1 is MNHEY, CDR2 SVGAGI.

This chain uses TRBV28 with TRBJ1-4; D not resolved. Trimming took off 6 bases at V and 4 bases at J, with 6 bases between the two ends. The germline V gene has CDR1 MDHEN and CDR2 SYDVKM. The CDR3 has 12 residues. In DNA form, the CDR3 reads TGTGCCAGCAGCGTCAGTAATGAAAAACTGTTTTTT. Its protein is CASSVSNEKLFF.

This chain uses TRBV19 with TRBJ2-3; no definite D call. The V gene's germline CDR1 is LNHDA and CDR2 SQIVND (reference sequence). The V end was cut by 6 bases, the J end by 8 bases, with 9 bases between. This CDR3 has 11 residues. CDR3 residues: CASSLGGTQYF. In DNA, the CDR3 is TGTGCCAGTAGCCTCGGTGGTACGCAGTATTTT.

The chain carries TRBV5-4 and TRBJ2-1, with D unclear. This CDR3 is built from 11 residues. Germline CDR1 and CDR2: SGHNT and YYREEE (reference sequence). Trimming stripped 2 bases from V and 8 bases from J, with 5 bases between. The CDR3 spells CASSFGHEQFF. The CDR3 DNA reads TGTGCCAGCAGCTTTGGGCATGAGCAGTTCTTC.

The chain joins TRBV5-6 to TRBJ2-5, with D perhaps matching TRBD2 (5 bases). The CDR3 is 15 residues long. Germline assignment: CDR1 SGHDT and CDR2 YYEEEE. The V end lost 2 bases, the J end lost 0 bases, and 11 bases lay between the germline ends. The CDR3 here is CASSFGRAYQETQYF. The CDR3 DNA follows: TGTGCCAGCAGCTTTGGGAGAGCGTACCAAGAGACCCAGTACTTC.

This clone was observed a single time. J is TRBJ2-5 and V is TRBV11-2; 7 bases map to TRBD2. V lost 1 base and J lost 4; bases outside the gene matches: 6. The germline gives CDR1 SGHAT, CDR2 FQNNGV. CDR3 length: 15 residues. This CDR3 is CASSLVPSGGETQYF. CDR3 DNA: TGTGCCAGCAGCTTAGTGCCTAGCGGTGGAGAGACCCAGTACTTC.

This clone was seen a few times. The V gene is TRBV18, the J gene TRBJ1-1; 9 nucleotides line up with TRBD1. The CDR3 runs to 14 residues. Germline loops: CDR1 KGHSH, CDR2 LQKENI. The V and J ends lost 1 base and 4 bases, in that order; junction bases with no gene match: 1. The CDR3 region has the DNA TGTGCCAGCTCACCACTGGACAGGGGCACTGAAGCTTTCTTT. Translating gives CASSPLDRGTEAFF.

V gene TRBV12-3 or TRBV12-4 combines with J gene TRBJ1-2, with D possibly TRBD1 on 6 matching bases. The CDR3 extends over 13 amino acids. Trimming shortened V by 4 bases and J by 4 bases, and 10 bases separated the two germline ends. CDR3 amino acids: CASSSTGIYGYTF. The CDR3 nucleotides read TGTGCCAGCAGTTCGACAGGTATCTATGGCTACACCTTC.

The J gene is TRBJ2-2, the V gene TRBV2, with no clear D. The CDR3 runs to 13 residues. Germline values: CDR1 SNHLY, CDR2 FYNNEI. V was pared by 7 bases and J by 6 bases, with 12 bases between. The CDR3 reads CASTSLPPGELFF. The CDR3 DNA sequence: TGTGCCAGCACTAGTCTCCCTCCCGGGGAGCTGTTTTTT.

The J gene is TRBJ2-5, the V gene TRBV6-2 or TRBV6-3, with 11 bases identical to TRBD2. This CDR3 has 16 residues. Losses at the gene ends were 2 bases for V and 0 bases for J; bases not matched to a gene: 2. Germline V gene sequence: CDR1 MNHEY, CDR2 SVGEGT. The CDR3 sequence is CASSYPSGGNQETQYF. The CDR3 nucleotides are TGTGCCAGCAGTTACCCTAGCGGGGGGAACCAAGAGACCCAGTACTTC.

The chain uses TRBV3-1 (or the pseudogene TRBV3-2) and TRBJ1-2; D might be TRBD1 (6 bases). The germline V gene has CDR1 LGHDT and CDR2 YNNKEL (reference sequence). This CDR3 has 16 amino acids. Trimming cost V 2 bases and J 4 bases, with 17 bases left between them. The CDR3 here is CASSQRARQVSYGYTF. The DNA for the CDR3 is TGTGCCAGCAGCCAAAGGGCCCGACAGGTGTCCTATGGCTACACCTTC.

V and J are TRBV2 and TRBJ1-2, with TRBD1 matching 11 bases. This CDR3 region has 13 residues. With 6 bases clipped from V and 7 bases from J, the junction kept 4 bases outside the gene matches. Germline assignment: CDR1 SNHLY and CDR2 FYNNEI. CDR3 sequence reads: CASSLGQGAGYTF. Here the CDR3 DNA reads TGTGCCAGCAGCCTCGGACAGGGGGCTGGCTACACCTTC.

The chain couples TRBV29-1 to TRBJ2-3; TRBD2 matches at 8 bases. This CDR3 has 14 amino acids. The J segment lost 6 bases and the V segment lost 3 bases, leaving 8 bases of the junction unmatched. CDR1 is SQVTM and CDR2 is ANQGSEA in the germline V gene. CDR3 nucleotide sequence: TGCAGCGTTGACCCAGCGGGGGTTGGGGATACGCAGTATTTT. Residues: CSVDPAGVGDTQYF.

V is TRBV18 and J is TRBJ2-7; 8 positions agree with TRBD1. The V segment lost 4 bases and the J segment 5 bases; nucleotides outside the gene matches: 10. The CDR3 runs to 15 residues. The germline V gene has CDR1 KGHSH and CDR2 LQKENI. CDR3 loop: CASSLTDRVTDEQYF. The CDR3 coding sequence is TGTGCCAGCTCACTCACGGACAGGGTGACGGACGAGCAGTACTTC.

CDR3 DNA: TGTGCCAGCAGCTTAGATCCGGGAACGCAGTATTTT. As protein: CASSLDPGTQYF. V gene TRBV7-9 combines with J gene TRBJ2-3; tentative D call: TRBD2 (5 bases). V lost 1 base, J lost 9 bases, and 8 bases lay in between. Germline V CDR1 and CDR2: SEHNR, FQNEAQ (reference sequence). The CDR3 is 12 residues long.

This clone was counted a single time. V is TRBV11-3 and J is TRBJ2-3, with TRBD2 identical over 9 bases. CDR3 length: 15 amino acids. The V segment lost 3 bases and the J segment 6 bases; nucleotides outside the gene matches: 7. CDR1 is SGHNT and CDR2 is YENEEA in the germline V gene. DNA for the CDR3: TGTGCCAGCAGCTTTAAGCTAGCGGGATCGGATACGCAGTATTTT. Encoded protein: CASSFKLAGSDTQYF.

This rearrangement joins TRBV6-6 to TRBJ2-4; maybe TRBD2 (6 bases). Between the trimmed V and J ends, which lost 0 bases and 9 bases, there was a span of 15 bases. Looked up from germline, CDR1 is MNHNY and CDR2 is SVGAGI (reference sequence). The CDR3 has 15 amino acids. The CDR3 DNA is TGTGCCAGCAGTTACTCTAGGGACTCCCTGGGCATTCAGTACTTC. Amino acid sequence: CASSYSRDSLGIQYF.

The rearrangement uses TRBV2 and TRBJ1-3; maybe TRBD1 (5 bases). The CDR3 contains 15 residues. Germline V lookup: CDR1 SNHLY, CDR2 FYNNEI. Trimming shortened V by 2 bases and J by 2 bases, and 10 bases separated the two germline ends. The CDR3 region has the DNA TGTGCCAGCAGTGAAATGGGGGAGGCTGGAAACACCATATATTTT. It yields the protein CASSEMGEAGNTIYF.

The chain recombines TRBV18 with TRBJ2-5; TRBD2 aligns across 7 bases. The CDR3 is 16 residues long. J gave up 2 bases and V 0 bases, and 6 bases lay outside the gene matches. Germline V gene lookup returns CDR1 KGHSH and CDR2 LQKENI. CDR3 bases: TGTGCCAGCTCACCACCTGGGGAGGGACGGCAAGAGACCCAGTACTTC. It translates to CASSPPGEGRQETQYF.

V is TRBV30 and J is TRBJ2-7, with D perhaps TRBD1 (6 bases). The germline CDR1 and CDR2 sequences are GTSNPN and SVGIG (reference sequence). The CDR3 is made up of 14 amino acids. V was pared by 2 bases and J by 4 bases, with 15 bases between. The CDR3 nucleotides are TGTGCCTGGAGTCGACAGGTCCCTCCTTACGAGCAGTACTTC. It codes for CAWSRQVPPYEQYF.

The CDR3 spells CASSQKRRSSTDTQYF. Written as DNA, the CDR3 is TGTGCCAGCAGCCAAAAAAGGAGGAGTAGCACAGATACGCAGTATTTT. The gene calls are TRBV14 and TRBJ2-3; D is possibly TRBD2 (5 bases). V lost 2 bases, J lost 0 bases, and 12 bases lay in between. This CDR3 region has 16 residues. Germline CDR1 reads SGHDN; CDR2 reads FVKESK.